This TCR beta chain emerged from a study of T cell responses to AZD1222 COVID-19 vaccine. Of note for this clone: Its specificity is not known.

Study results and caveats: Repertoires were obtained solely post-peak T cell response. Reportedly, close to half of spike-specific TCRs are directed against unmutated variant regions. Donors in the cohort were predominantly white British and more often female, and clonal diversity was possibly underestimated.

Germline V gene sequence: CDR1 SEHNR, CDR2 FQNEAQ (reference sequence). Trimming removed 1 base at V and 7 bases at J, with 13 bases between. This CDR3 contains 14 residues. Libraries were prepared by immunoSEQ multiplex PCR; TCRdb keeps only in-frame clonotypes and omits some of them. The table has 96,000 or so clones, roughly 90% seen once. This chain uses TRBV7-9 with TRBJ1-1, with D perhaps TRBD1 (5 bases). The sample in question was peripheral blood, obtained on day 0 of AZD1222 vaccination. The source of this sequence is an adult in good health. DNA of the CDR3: TGTGCCAGCAGCTTAGGGGGCCTCCAGAGTGAAGCTTTCTTT. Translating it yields CASSLGGLQSEAFF.